This passage covers 17 T cell receptor beta chains from one sample sequenced in a study of T cell responses to AZD1222 COVID-19 vaccine. Sequencing used immunoSEQ multiplex PCR; TCRdb keeps in-frame clones, though not all of them. This sample carries 150,000 or so clones, approximately 95% of them seen once, and the ten largest clones take approximately 0.96%. This specimen consisted of peripheral blood, obtained on day 0 of MenACWY control vaccination. The receptors were gathered from an adult in good health.

This chain uses TRBV5-4 with TRBJ2-3; D uncertain. CDR3 length: 13 amino acids. Germline lookup yields CDR1 SGHNT and CDR2 YYREEE (reference sequence). Trimming pared 3 bases from V and 6 bases from J, leaving 11 bases between. The CDR3, as DNA: TGTGCCAGCAGCTCTCCCCTACCCGATACGCAGTATTTT. This sequence encodes CASSSPLPDTQYF.

The rearrangement uses TRBV4-1 and TRBJ2-2, with 11 nucleotides matching TRBD2. This CDR3 is built from 17 residues. CDR1 and CDR2 (germline): MGHRA, YSYEKL. J gave up 6 bases and V 7 bases, and 13 bases lay outside the gene matches. CDR3 sequence: CASTPGLAGLPPGELFF. For the CDR3, the DNA is TGCGCCAGCACCCCCGGACTAGCGGGCCTTCCACCCGGGGAGCTGTTTTTT.

The genes are TRBV5-1 and TRBJ2-5, with 14 bases lining up with TRBD2. Germline V CDR1 and CDR2: SGHRS, YFSETQ. Unmatched junction bases numbered 18, after V lost 3 bases and J lost 5 bases. The CDR3 runs to 20 residues. The CDR3 nucleotides are TGCGCCAGCAGCTGGCACGGGACTAGCGGGAGAAGGTCATCCGGGGAGACCCAGTACTTC. Its translation is CASSWHGTSGRRSSGETQYF.

The genes are TRBV6-2 or TRBV6-3 and TRBJ1-1; D call uncertain. The CDR3 is 12 residues long. Germline V gives CDR1 MNHEY, CDR2 SVGEGT. V was pared by 2 bases and J by 2 bases, with 3 bases between. CDR3 in DNA: TGTGCCAGCAGTTACCACAACACTGAAGCTTTCTTT. It encodes CASSYHNTEAFF.

This chain connects TRBV2 to TRBJ1-6; TRBD1 agrees at 9 bases. The V gene's germline CDR1 is SNHLY and CDR2 FYNNEI. This CDR3 contains 14 residues. The ends lost 6 bases at V and 7 bases at J; junction bases unmatched: 4. CDR3 sequence: CASSRDRENSPLHF. The CDR3 bases are TGTGCCAGCAGCCGGGACAGGGAGAATTCACCCCTCCACTTT.

This sequence joins TRBV11-2 and TRBJ2-2; D perhaps matches TRBD2 (6 bases). Per the germline V gene, CDR1 is SGHAT and CDR2 is FQNNGV. CDR3 length: 14 residues. V lost 5 bases, J lost 4 bases, and 11 bases lay in between. CDR3 coding DNA: TGTGCCAGCAGCCCGGGGGTTGGCACCGGGGAGCTGTTTTTT. Its protein product is CASSPGVGTGELFF.

The V gene is TRBV19, the J gene TRBJ1-5, with 7 bases lining up with TRBD1. There are 13 residues in the CDR3. Germline V lookup: CDR1 LNHDA, CDR2 SQIVND (reference sequence). V was clipped by 5 bases and J by 7 bases; unmatched bases: 5. CDR3 amino acids: CASSPSRGQPQHF. The CDR3 coding sequence is TGTGCCAGTAGTCCCTCCAGGGGGCAGCCCCAGCATTTT.

The V call is TRBV19, the J call TRBJ1-5; D call uncertain. In germline, CDR1 is LNHDA, CDR2 SQIVND (reference sequence). Deletions cut 3 bases from V and 3 bases from J, with 9 bases between. The CDR3 is made up of 14 amino acids. CDR3: CASSILRPNQPQHF. The CDR3 DNA follows: TGTGCCAGTAGTATCCTAAGACCCAATCAGCCCCAGCATTTT.

The chain combines TRBV7-8 with TRBJ1-2; TRBD1 matches at 7 bases. Per germline, CDR1 SGHVS and CDR2 FQNEAQ. This CDR3 has 13 amino acids. V was clipped by 8 bases and J by 3 bases; unmatched bases: 6. The CDR3 loop is CASVGQPYYGYTF. Here the CDR3 DNA reads TGTGCCAGCGTGGGACAGCCTTACTATGGCTACACCTTC.

This clone appeared a single time. The chain links TRBV3-1 (or the pseudogene TRBV3-2) to TRBJ1-4; a possible D gene is TRBD1 (5 bases). The germline CDR1 and CDR2 sequences are LGHDT and YNNKEL (reference sequence). Between the trimmed V and J ends, which lost 0 bases and 8 bases, there was a span of 16 bases. The CDR3 spans 16 residues. The CDR3 reads CASSQDIGQGGEKLFF. The CDR3 DNA reads TGTGCCAGCAGCCAAGATATCGGTCAGGGTGGCGAAAAACTGTTTTTT.

This clone has only a few counts. This rearrangement joins TRBV6-5 to TRBJ1-5; possible D gene TRBD1, 5 bases. This CDR3 is 14 amino acids long. The V gene lost 6 bases and the J gene lost 3 bases, with 12 bases spanning the gap. The V gene's germline CDR1 is MNHEY and CDR2 SVGAGI. CDR3 region: CASSSVGPNQPQHF. The CDR3 coding sequence is TGTGCCAGCAGCTCCGTGGGGCCCAATCAGCCCCAGCATTTT.

This rearrangement joins TRBV7-3 to TRBJ2-2; no clear D. The CDR3 is made up of 16 amino acids. Germline V gene data show CDR1 as SGHTA and CDR2 as FQGTGA. Trimming cost V 2 bases and J 4 bases, with 14 bases left between them. The DNA for the CDR3 is TGTGCCAGCAGCTTAGAAGGATCGGGCTTCACCGGGGAGCTGTTTTTT. Its translation is CASSLEGSGFTGELFF. Using reference TRBV7-3 and TRBJ2-2 for the parts outside the CDR3, the full variable domain is GAGVSQTPSNKVTEKGKYVELRCDPISGHTALYWYRQSLGQGPEFLIYFQGTGAADDSGLPNDRFFAVRPEGSVSTLKIQRTERGDSAVYLCASSLEGSGFTGELFFGEGSRLTVL.

V and J are TRBV7-8 and TRBJ1-5, with 7 bases aligning to TRBD1. The CDR3 is 16 residues long. The germline V gene has CDR1 SGHVS and CDR2 FQNEAQ. With V trimmed by 1 base and J by 6 bases, 9 bases remained unmatched. The CDR3 DNA follows: TGTGCCAGCAGCTTAGGGAAGGGGGCGCTCGGTCAGCCCCAGCATTTT. This sequence encodes CASSLGKGALGQPQHF.

The V and J genes are TRBV7-2 and TRBJ2-3; maybe TRBD2 (5 bases). This CDR3 comprises 13 residues. The germline CDR1 and CDR2 sequences are SGHTA and FQGNSA. The V gene lost 5 bases and the J gene lost 1 base, with 7 bases spanning the gap. As DNA, the CDR3 is TGTGCCAGCAGCGGACTCCGCACAGATACGCAGTATTTT. Amino acid sequence: CASSGLRTDTQYF.

DNA for the CDR3: TGCGCCAGCAGCTTGGACAGAAGGGTACTTAATGAAAAACTGTTTTTT. This encodes CASSLDRRVLNEKLFF. The chain has TRBV5-1 and TRBJ1-4; no reliable D call. V was trimmed by 0 bases and J by 4 bases, leaving 13 bases between them. Germline lookup yields CDR1 SGHRS and CDR2 YFSETQ. The CDR3 sequence is 16 residues long.

The V and J genes are TRBV4-2 and TRBJ2-7, with 9 bases fitting TRBD1. CDR3 length equals 14 residues. V lost 4 bases and J lost 3; bases outside the gene matches: 4. CDR1 and CDR2 (germline): LGHNA, YNFKEQ. CDR3 in DNA: TGTGCCAGCAGCCCCCGGACAGGGGTCTACGAGCAGTACTTC. It yields the protein CASSPRTGVYEQYF.

This clone was detected once. The chain couples TRBV7-3 to TRBJ1-3; 8 bases match TRBD1. The V gene end was trimmed by 5 bases and the J gene end by 2 bases; junction bases not matched to a gene: 8. CDR1 SGHTA and CDR2 FQGTGA come from the germline V gene. The CDR3 spans 16 residues. This chain's CDR3 is CASSRYRDRTGNTIYF. In nucleotides, the CDR3 is TGTGCCAGCAGCCGGTACCGGGACAGGACTGGAAACACCATATATTTT.